The 27 T cell receptor beta chains reported below all come from one sample, sequenced in a study of T cells in tuberculosis listed by TCRdb under 2018. The library was prepared using the immunoSEQ multiplex PCR assay. Held by TCRdb, this immuneACCESS table contains in-frame sequences only and omits some clones. Under half of the omission traces to an unresolved V gene where checked; the cause of the rest is unknown. The sample table shows 50,000 or so clones, and approximately 88% are seen once. Of the sample, about a fifth is held by the ten largest clones. After being thawed and rested overnight, PBMC were stained with GMM-loaded CD1B tetramer, a Live/Dead dye and anti-CD3, and were then sorted on a FACS Aria II. CD1B tetramers were loaded with C32 glucose monomycolate purified from Rhodococcus equi. Sequencing was done on a sample of CD1b-GMM tetramer-negative cells sorted from PBMCs. The cell subset or site label, read with the paper, signifies: T cells not binding CD1B-GMM tetramer, sorted from same donor. The receptors were gathered from an adult woman with latent tuberculosis.

This chain connects TRBV29-1 to TRBJ2-5; 14 nucleotides line up with TRBD2. The trim removed 2 bases at V and 6 bases at J, leaving 17 bases unmatched. The CDR3 loop spans 19 amino acids. Germline V gene sequence: CDR1 SQVTM, CDR2 ANQGSEA. CDR3 DNA: TGCAGCGTTGAATTCCCTCGACTAGCGGGAGGGCCGATGGTCCAGACCCAGTACTTC. Translated, it gives CSVEFPRLAGGPMVQTQYF.

The chain couples TRBV7-2 to TRBJ2-3; 13 bases line up with TRBD2. CDR1 and CDR2 (germline): SGHTA, FQGNSA. The trim removed 5 bases at V and 1 base at J, leaving 3 bases unmatched. This CDR3 region has 16 residues. CDR3 nucleotide sequence: TGTGCCAGCAGCGCCACTAGCGGGGGGGGCACAGATACGCAGTATTTT. Its protein product is CASSATSGGGTDTQYF.

This chain uses TRBV7-8 with TRBJ2-7; 9 nucleotides align to TRBD1. The CDR3 has 16 residues. Germline values: CDR1 SGHVS, CDR2 FQNEAQ. The V and J ends lost 3 bases and 5 bases, in that order; junction bases with no gene match: 11. CDR3 in DNA: TGTGCCAGCAGCTTGGACCCGGGACAGGGACTCGACGAGCAGTACTTC. Protein product: CASSLDPGQGLDEQYF. The full variable domain, rest sourced from reference TRBV7-8 and TRBJ2-7, is GAGVSQSPRYKVAKRGQDVALRCDPISGHVSLFWYQQALGQGPEFLTYFQNEAQLDKSGLPSDRFFAERPEGSVSTLKIQRTQQEDSAVYLCASSLDPGQGLDEQYFGPGTRLTVT.

The chain links TRBV9 to TRBJ2-7; TRBD2 aligns across 11 bases. Per the germline V gene, CDR1 is SGDLS and CDR2 is YYNGEE. V lost 4 bases and J lost 5; bases outside the gene matches: 2. The CDR3 runs to 13 residues. Here the CDR3 DNA reads TGTGCCAGCAGCCTAGCGGGGGGACACGAGCAGTACTTC. Amino acid sequence: CASSLAGGHEQYF. Drawing the rest from reference TRBV9 and TRBJ2-7, the complete variable domain is DSGVTQTPKHLITATGQRVTLRCSPRSGDLSVYWYQQSLDQGLQFLIQYYNGEERAKGNILERFSAQQFPDLHSELNLSSLELGDSALYFCASSLAGGHEQYFGPGTRLTVT.

For the CDR3, the DNA is TGTGCCAGCAGCTTGGGCCGAACCTTGGATACGCAGTATTTT. Amino acids: CASSLGRTLDTQYF. V gene TRBV7-9 combines with J gene TRBJ2-3, with D uncertain. Germline assignment: CDR1 SEHNR and CDR2 FQNEAQ (reference sequence). The CDR3 is 14 amino acids. V was pared by 3 bases and J by 6 bases, with 13 bases between.

The rearrangement uses TRBV29-1 and TRBJ1-1, with TRBD1 identical over 9 bases. The length of the CDR3 is 11 residues. V shed 6 bases and J 11 bases; nucleotides not matched to a gene: 7. Per germline, CDR1 SQVTM and CDR2 ANQGSEA. CDR3 nucleotides: TGCAGCGTCTTGGGACAGGGTCTGGCTTTCTTT. It translates to CSVLGQGLAFF.

The chain has TRBV29-1 and TRBJ1-2; TRBD1 is a possible D gene (5 bases). V shed 4 bases and J shed 6 bases, with 12 bases lying between them. This CDR3 is 12 amino acids long. Germline CDR1 SQVTM, CDR2 ANQGSEA. CDR3 sequence reads: CSVVRANDGYTF. The CDR3 DNA reads as TGCAGCGTTGTCAGGGCGAATGATGGCTACACCTTC.

In DNA, the CDR3 is TGCGCCAGCAGCTTGTTTCTAGCGGACCCCCCGGGTAACTTCGGGGAGCTGTTTTTT. Translation gives CASSLFLADPPGNFGELFF. The chain combines TRBV5-1 with TRBJ2-2; 7 positions agree with TRBD2. The ends lost 1 base at V and 7 bases at J; junction bases unmatched: 19. Germline-derived CDR1 and CDR2 are SGHRS and YFSETQ. This CDR3 spans 19 amino acids.

This clone was recorded only once. V gene TRBV5-4 combines with J gene TRBJ2-2; 10 bases are a match to TRBD1. V lost 4 bases to trimming and J lost 4 bases; unmatched junction nucleotides: 1. Germline V gene lookup returns CDR1 SGHNT and CDR2 YYREEE (reference sequence). This CDR3 has 14 amino acids. The DNA of the CDR3 is TGTGCCAGCAGCGGGACAGGGGTCACCGGGGAGCTGTTTTTT. The encoded protein is CASSGTGVTGELFF.

This clone was seen ten or more times. The rearrangement links TRBV5-1 to TRBJ2-7; D is perhaps TRBD1 (5 bases). With 0 bases removed from V and 0 bases from J, the gap between germline ends came to 16 bases. This CDR3 has 17 amino acids. Germline V gene lookup returns CDR1 SGHRS and CDR2 YFSETQ. The CDR3 here is CASSLATNTGRSYEQYF. The CDR3 DNA reads as TGCGCCAGCAGCTTGGCCACCAACACAGGTCGCTCCTACGAGCAGTACTTC.

The V call is TRBV18, the J call TRBJ1-2, with 8 bases matching TRBD1. J was trimmed by 2 bases and V by 4 bases; bases with no gene match: 3. Germline values: CDR1 KGHSH, CDR2 LQKENI. The CDR3 consists of 14 residues. The chain's CDR3 is CASSQQGANYGYTF. The CDR3 nucleotides read TGTGCCAGCTCACAGCAGGGGGCGAACTATGGCTACACCTTC. Full variable domain (missing parts from reference TRBV18 and TRBJ1-2): NAGVMQNPRHLVRRRGQEARLRCSPMKGHSHVYWYRQLPEEGLKFMVYLQKENIIDESGMPKERFSAEFPKEGPSILRIQQVVRGDSAAYFCASSQQGANYGYTFGSGTRLTVV.

The V call is TRBV28, the J call TRBJ1-2; perhaps TRBD1 as D (6 bases). CDR3 length equals 13 residues. Germline CDR1 and CDR2: MDHEN and SYDVKM. The V and J ends lost 5 bases and 12 bases respectively, with 19 bases between them. The chain's CDR3 is CASSPSGGGADTF. The CDR3 coding sequence is TGTGCCAGCAGTCCATCGGGAGGGGGGGCAGACACCTTC.

The rearrangement links TRBV30 to TRBJ1-4; possibly TRBD1 for D (6 bases). The CDR3 has 14 residues. Germline CDR1 reads GTSNPN; CDR2 reads SVGIG (reference sequence). With 3 bases removed from V and 4 bases from J, the gap between germline ends came to 12 bases. Here the CDR3 reads CAWSQGTGNEKLFF. CDR3 in DNA: TGTGCCTGGAGCCAGGGGACGGGTAATGAAAAACTGTTTTTT.

The sample holds a few counts of this clone. The genes are TRBV2 and TRBJ1-3, with D perhaps matching TRBD1 (6 bases). Germline V CDR1 and CDR2: SNHLY, FYNNEI. The CDR3 covers 15 residues. The V and J ends lost 8 bases and 0 bases respectively, with 14 bases between them. This chain's CDR3 is CASRTDLSSGNTIYF. In DNA form, the CDR3 reads TGTGCCAGCCGGACAGACCTAAGCTCTGGAAACACCATATATTTT.

CDR3 sequence: CASGTGVGTGNTEAFF. The CDR3 DNA reads TGTGCTAGTGGGACTGGGGTGGGGACAGGGAACACTGAAGCTTTCTTT. The chain carries TRBV12-5 and TRBJ1-1; 8 bases align to TRBD1. CDR1 is LGHNT, CDR2 FRNRAP, per germline. There are 16 residues in the CDR3. V dropped 6 bases and J dropped 1; count of bases not matched to a gene: 10. Filled out from reference TRBV12-5 and TRBJ1-1, the complete variable domain reads DARVTQTPRHKVTEMGQEVTMRCQPILGHNTVFWYRQTMMQGLELLAYFRNRAPLDDSGMPKDRFSAEMPDATLATLKIQPSEPRDSAVYFCASGTGVGTGNTEAFFGQGTRLTVV.

The J gene is TRBJ1-2, the V gene TRBV21-1; TRBD1, the table's D call, lacks a check against the DNA. TRBV21-1 is listed as a pseudogene. CDR3 length: 16 amino acids. This CDR3 reads CASSMPEPGDRGGYTF. DNA of the CDR3: TGTGCCAGCAGCATGCCGGAACCCGGGGACAGGGGTGGCTACACCTTC.

This clone has just one count. This chain connects TRBV4-3 to TRBJ2-1, with 12 bases lining up with TRBD2. Trimming cost V 0 bases and J 0 bases; bases outside gene matches: 9. From germline, CDR1 is LGHNA and CDR2 YSLEER. The CDR3 consists of 20 residues. CDR3 coding DNA: TGCGCCAGCAGCCAAGACTCGACTAGCGGGGGCCCTAGCTCCTACAATGAGCAGTTCTTC. Encoded protein: CASSQDSTSGGPSSYNEQFF.

This sequence joins TRBV29-1 and TRBJ1-2; TRBD1 matches 7 bases. The germline CDR1 and CDR2 sequences are SQVTM and ANQGSEA. The CDR3 length is 12 residues. The trim removed 5 bases at V and 0 bases at J, leaving 0 bases unmatched. The CDR3 DNA follows: TGCAGCGTTCAGGGGGCTAACTATGGCTACACCTTC. Residues: CSVQGANYGYTF.

V gene TRBV5-4 combines with J gene TRBJ1-6; TRBD1 agrees at 9 bases. Per the germline V gene, CDR1 is SGHNT and CDR2 is YYREEE (reference sequence). The CDR3 loop spans 14 amino acids. The trim removed 5 bases at V and 10 bases at J, leaving 7 bases unmatched. CDR3 DNA sequence: TGTGCCAGCAGTCTTCGGGACAGGGTCTCACCCCTCCACTTT. Translated, it gives CASSLRDRVSPLHF.

V and J are TRBV4-2 and TRBJ1-2; no clear D. The CDR3 extends over 16 amino acids. Trimming took off 0 bases at V and 7 bases at J, with 18 bases between the two ends. Germline V gives CDR1 LGHNA, CDR2 YNFKEQ. DNA of the CDR3: TGTGCCAGCAGCCAAGAGTCCGGGCGGAGGTTCGTTGGCTACACCTTC. Translation: CASSQESGRRFVGYTF.

This chain connects TRBV9 to TRBJ1-5; D gene uncertain. The germline V gene has CDR1 SGDLS and CDR2 YYNGEE. V was cut by 0 bases and J by 8 bases, with 9 bases left in between. This CDR3 comprises 13 residues. CDR3 nucleotides: TGTGCCAGCAGCGTAGGGAGGAATGAGCCCCAGCATTTT. Its translation is CASSVGRNEPQHF.

The V call is TRBV9, the J call TRBJ2-3; D remains unclear. V was clipped by 0 bases and J by 4 bases, with 12 bases between them. The CDR3 runs 15 residues. Per germline, CDR1 SGDLS and CDR2 YYNGEE. The DNA of the CDR3 is TGTGCCAGCAGCGTAGGTTTGAGTAATGCAGATACGCAGTATTTT. Protein product: CASSVGLSNADTQYF.

This chain connects TRBV10-1 to TRBJ2-1, with 9 bases that match TRBD1. V was pared by 5 bases and J by 5 bases, with 13 bases of the junction left unmatched. CDR3 length: 17 amino acids. Germline CDR1 and CDR2: WNHNN and SYGVQD (reference sequence). CDR3 nucleotides: TGCGCCAGCAGTTGGATATTACACAGGGGGCGAAACAATGAGCAGTTCTTC. As protein: CASSWILHRGRNNEQFF.

Only one count was recorded for this clone. J is TRBJ2-5 and V is TRBV4-2; D perhaps matches TRBD2 (6 bases). CDR3 length equals 14 residues. Germline V lookup: CDR1 LGHNA, CDR2 YNFKEQ. V gave up 1 base and J gave up 4 bases, with 10 bases separating them. CDR3 nucleotides: TGTGCCAGCAGCCAAGTCGGAGGGAGAGAGACCCAGTACTTC. Translated: CASSQVGGRETQYF.

The rearrangement links TRBV4-1 to TRBJ1-2, with 8 nucleotides matching TRBD1. The CDR3 runs 14 residues. V shed 0 bases, J shed 7 bases, and the junction held 4 bases outside the gene matches. Per germline, CDR1 MGHRA and CDR2 YSYEKL. The CDR3 nucleotides read TGCGCCAGCAGCCAAGACCTCGACAGGGGTGGCTACACCTTC. It is translated as CASSQDLDRGGYTF.

The chain employs TRBV6-5 and TRBJ2-5; the D is unclear. The DNA matches TRBJ2-7 better at its end, which makes the J call doubtful. The CDR3 covers 15 residues. The germline gives CDR1 MNHEY, CDR2 SVGAGI. The CDR3 DNA follows: TGTGCCAGCAGTTACTCGAAACTTTACAGCTACGAGCAGTACTTC. It translates to CASSYSKLYSYEQYF.

J is TRBJ1-6 and V is TRBV5-4; D possibly corresponds to TRBD1 (6 bases). Deletions cut 4 bases from V and 9 bases from J, with 23 bases between. The CDR3 contains 17 residues. Germline assignment: CDR1 SGHNT and CDR2 YYREEE (reference sequence). Here the CDR3 reads CASSPGGGLRDGSPLHF. The CDR3 DNA reads as TGTGCCAGCAGCCCTGGGGGGGGCCTCCGAGACGGTTCACCCCTCCACTTT.